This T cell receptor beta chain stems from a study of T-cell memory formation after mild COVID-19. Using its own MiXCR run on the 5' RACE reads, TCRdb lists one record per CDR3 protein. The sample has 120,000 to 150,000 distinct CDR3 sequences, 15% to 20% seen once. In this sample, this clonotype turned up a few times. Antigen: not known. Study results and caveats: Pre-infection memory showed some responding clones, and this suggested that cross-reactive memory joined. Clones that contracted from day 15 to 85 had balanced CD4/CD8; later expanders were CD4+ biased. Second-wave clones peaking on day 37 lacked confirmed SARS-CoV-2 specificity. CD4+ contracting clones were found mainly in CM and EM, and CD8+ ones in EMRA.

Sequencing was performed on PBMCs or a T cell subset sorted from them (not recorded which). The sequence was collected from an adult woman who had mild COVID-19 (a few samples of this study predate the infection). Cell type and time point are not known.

CDR3 protein: CSASQTGRGVRTDTQYF. CDR3 coding DNA: TGCAGTGCTAGCCAAACGGGGAGGGGGGTACGCACAGATACGCAGTATTTT. V usage is TRBV20-1 and J usage is TRBJ2-3; D perhaps matches TRBD2 (7 bases). The CDR3 extends over 17 amino acids. V lost 3 bases and J lost 1, with 20 bases in between. Germline V CDR1 and CDR2: DFQATT, SNEGSKA (reference sequence).